The 28 T cell receptor beta chains presented below share a single source sample, sequenced in a study of blood T cell repertoires in COVID-19. Profiling relied on immunoSEQ multiplex PCR, and the TCRdb table lists in-frame clones only, not all of them. This sample carries under 450,000 clones, more than 70% of them seen once, and the ten largest clones take around an eighth. The source material was peripheral blood. The receptor source for this set is a woman aged 45-59 years with COVID-19, enrolled during active disease.

The chain joins TRBV7-3 to TRBJ2-7, with TRBD2 matching 11 bases. Losses at the gene ends were 5 bases for V and 4 bases for J; bases not matched to a gene: 7. The V gene's germline CDR1 is SGHTA and CDR2 FQGTGA. This CDR3 has 15 amino acids. Here the CDR3 DNA reads TGTGCCAGCAGCATTTTAGCGGGGGGGCCTTACGAGCAGTACTTC. Translating it yields CASSILAGGPYEQYF. The full variable domain, with the rest looked up from reference TRBV7-3 and TRBJ2-7, is GAGVSQTPSNKVTEKGKYVELRCDPISGHTALYWYRQSLGQGPEFLIYFQGTGAADDSGLPNDRFFAVRPEGSVSTLKIQRTERGDSAVYLCASSILAGGPYEQYFGPGTRLTVT.

The genes are TRBV7-2 and TRBJ2-7, with D unresolved. The V and J ends lost 2 bases and 6 bases respectively, with 5 bases between them. This CDR3 has 11 amino acids. Germline values: CDR1 SGHTA, CDR2 FQGNSA. The DNA of the CDR3 is TGTGCCAGCAGCTTAAGAGGCGAGCAGTACTTC. It translates to CASSLRGEQYF.

The gene calls are TRBV6-5 and TRBJ2-7; possibly TRBD2 for D (5 bases). The CDR3 extends over 15 amino acids. Trimming cost V 6 bases and J 2 bases, with 17 bases left between them. The germline V gene has CDR1 MNHEY and CDR2 SVGAGI. The chain's CDR3 is CASSPVGRAAYEQYF. CDR3 bases: TGTGCCAGCAGCCCGGTCGGGCGGGCGGCCTACGAGCAGTACTTC.

The CDR3 is CASSAMNTEAFF. Here the CDR3 DNA reads TGTGCCAGCAGTGCTATGAACACTGAAGCTTTCTTT. The rearrangement joins TRBV25-1 to TRBJ1-1; the D is unclear. Germline-derived CDR1 and CDR2 are MGHDK and SYGVNS. Trimming removed 4 bases at V and 0 bases at J, with 3 bases between. This CDR3 has 12 amino acids.

This rearrangement joins TRBV7-2 to TRBJ2-3, with D maybe TRBD1 (5 bases). The V end lost 3 bases, the J end lost 6 bases, and 7 bases lay between the germline ends. This CDR3 has 12 residues. Germline V gene sequence: CDR1 SGHTA, CDR2 FQGNSA. The CDR3 spells CASSLTADTQYF. CDR3 nucleotide sequence: TGTGCCAGCAGCTTGACAGCCGATACGCAGTATTTT.

This clone was seen only a few times. This chain joins TRBV6-5 and TRBJ1-2, with TRBD1 matching over 10 bases. Germline V gives CDR1 MNHEY, CDR2 SVGAGI. The CDR3 consists of 14 residues. The junction had 10 bases not matched to a gene; V was cut back by 8 bases and J by 7 bases. In DNA form, the CDR3 reads TGTGCCAGCTCTCGGGACAGGGGATCCGGTGGCTACACCTTC. It yields the protein CASSRDRGSGGYTF.

V gene TRBV12-5 combines with J gene TRBJ1-5; D is unresolved. The V gene lost 7 bases and the J gene lost 5 bases, with 18 bases spanning the gap. From germline, CDR1 is LGHNT and CDR2 FRNRAP. The CDR3 runs 15 residues. CDR3 nucleotides: TGTGCTAGTGCCCGAGTACGAGGAGATGATCAGCCCCAGCATTTT. Amino acid sequence: CASARVRGDDQPQHF.

This clone was seen only once. J is TRBJ1-1 and V is TRBV11-2; the match to TRBD1 covers 9 bases. The germline CDR1 and CDR2 sequences are SGHAT and FQNNGV. J was trimmed by 1 base and V by 5 bases; bases with no gene match: 5. The CDR3 has 15 residues. The CDR3 DNA is TGTGCCAGCAGCGCAGCGGACAGGGGGAACACTGAAGCTTTCTTT. This codes for CASSAADRGNTEAFF.

The chain combines TRBV6-1 with TRBJ2-3, with unresolved D. Germline lookup yields CDR1 MNHNS and CDR2 SASEGT. The CDR3 contains 15 residues. V lost 3 bases, J lost 0 bases, and 10 bases lay in between. The DNA of the CDR3 is TGTGCCAGCAGTGATGATAGCCCTAGCACAGATACGCAGTATTTT. Its translation: CASSDDSPSTDTQYF.

The V gene is TRBV6-1, the J gene TRBJ2-5, with D tentatively TRBD1 (6 bases). Germline loops: CDR1 MNHNS, CDR2 SASEGT. V gave up 3 bases and J gave up 5 bases, with 13 bases separating them. The CDR3 totals 14 residues. CDR3 amino acids: CASSDAGVLETQYF. For the CDR3, the DNA is TGTGCCAGCAGTGATGCAGGGGTCCTGGAGACCCAGTACTTC.

The chain uses TRBV11-2 and TRBJ1-1; D uncertain. Trimming cost V 5 bases and J 5 bases, with 15 bases left between them. There are 14 residues in the CDR3. Germline values: CDR1 SGHAT, CDR2 FQNNGV. CDR3 sequence (DNA): TGTGCCAGCAGCCCCCGCGGCGGTGGGACTGAAGCTTTCTTT. The encoded protein is CASSPRGGGTEAFF.

The chain has TRBV3-1 (or the pseudogene TRBV3-2) and TRBJ2-3, with no clear D. Trimming shortened V by 4 bases and J by 6 bases, and 8 bases separated the two germline ends. In germline, CDR1 is LGHDT, CDR2 YNNKEL (reference sequence). This CDR3 region has 12 residues. The CDR3 reads CASSLTSDTQYF. The CDR3 DNA sequence: TGTGCCAGCAGCCTAACAAGTGATACGCAGTATTTT.

The chain has TRBV5-1 and TRBJ2-7; the match to TRBD1 covers 8 bases. The V segment lost 4 bases and the J segment 6 bases; nucleotides outside the gene matches: 12. CDR1 is SGHRS, CDR2 YFSETQ, per germline. This CDR3 spans 15 amino acids. CDR3 nucleotides: TGCGCCAGCAGCATCTCCGGGACAGGTTATACCGAGCAGTACTTC. Protein product: CASSISGTGYTEQYF.

The gene calls are TRBV3-1 (or the pseudogene TRBV3-2) and TRBJ1-1; 8 positions agree with TRBD1. Trimming at V came to 6 bases and at J to 7 bases, leaving 13 bases not matched to a gene. Germline V gives CDR1 LGHDT, CDR2 YNNKEL (reference sequence). The CDR3 is 15 residues long. The DNA for the CDR3 is TGTGCCAGCAGTAACAAAACCAGGGGGCCGAGTGAAGCTTTCTTT. It codes for CASSNKTRGPSEAFF.

This clone was recorded a few times. The rearrangement joins TRBV5-1 to TRBJ1-1; D might be TRBD1 (6 bases). The CDR3 length is 13 residues. Germline assignment: CDR1 SGHRS and CDR2 YFSETQ. V was trimmed by 2 bases and J by 7 bases, leaving 12 bases between them. CDR3 sequence reads: CASSLPGDFEAFF. For the CDR3, the DNA is TGCGCCAGCAGCTTACCAGGGGATTTTGAAGCTTTCTTT.

The genes are TRBV4-1 and TRBJ2-7; possible D gene TRBD2, 5 bases. This CDR3 is 16 amino acids long. Trimming shortened V by 2 bases and J by 1 base, and 15 bases separated the two germline ends. Germline lookup yields CDR1 MGHRA and CDR2 YSYEKL. The CDR3 protein is CASSQREGGSSYEQYF. CDR3 sequence (DNA): TGCGCCAGCAGCCAAAGAGAGGGTGGTTCTTCCTACGAGCAGTACTTC.

The rearrangement links TRBV4-1 to TRBJ2-3; 8 nucleotides align to TRBD2. V gave up 2 bases and J gave up 5 bases; unmatched junction bases: 9. The V gene's germline CDR1 is MGHRA and CDR2 YSYEKL. The CDR3 runs to 16 residues. Here the CDR3 reads CASSQTGGAVGDTQYF. For the CDR3, the DNA is TGCGCCAGCAGCCAAACGGGAGGGGCCGTCGGAGATACGCAGTATTTT.

This chain connects TRBV9 to TRBJ2-2; D is possibly TRBD2 (6 bases). The germline V gene has CDR1 SGDLS and CDR2 YYNGEE. This CDR3 has 15 amino acids. V was trimmed by 4 bases and J by 3 bases, leaving 13 bases between them. CDR3 DNA sequence: TGTGCCAGCAGCCCGCGCGGGGCTGACACCGGGGAGCTGTTTTTT. Residues: CASSPRGADTGELFF. Together with reference TRBV9 and TRBJ2-2, the CDR3 gives the full variable domain: DSGVTQTPKHLITATGQRVTLRCSPRSGDLSVYWYQQSLDQGLQFLIQYYNGEERAKGNILERFSAQQFPDLHSELNLSSLELGDSALYFCASSPRGADTGELFFGEGSRLTVL.

The rearrangement joins TRBV18 to TRBJ2-7, with 8 bases aligning to TRBD1. V lost 3 bases to trimming and J lost 3 bases; unmatched junction nucleotides: 7. Germline V lookup: CDR1 KGHSH, CDR2 LQKENI. CDR3 length: 15 amino acids. The CDR3 here is CASSPNGQGDYEQYF. CDR3 coding DNA: TGTGCCAGCTCACCGAACGGACAGGGCGACTACGAGCAGTACTTC.

CDR3 region: CASSPGRGNGYTF. The CDR3 DNA reads as TGCGCCAGCAGCCCTGGGCGGGGGAATGGCTACACCTTC. The rearrangement uses TRBV5-1 and TRBJ1-2; TRBD1 is a possible D gene (5 bases). CDR1 and CDR2 from the germline V gene are SGHRS and YFSETQ. This CDR3 region has 13 residues. V gave up 4 bases and J gave up 6 bases, with 13 bases separating them. The full variable domain, rest sourced from reference TRBV5-1 and TRBJ1-2, is KAGVTQTPRYLIKTRGQQVTLSCSPISGHRSVSWYQQTPGQGLQFLFEYFSETQRNKGNFPGRFSGRQFSNSRSEMNVSTLELGDSALYLCASSPGRGNGYTFGSGTRLTVV.

A remark on this clone: At the DNA level, this CDR3 is encoded by other sequences in the same sample as well. The chain is built from TRBV5-1 and TRBJ2-7, with a weak D call TRBD2 (6 bases). Per germline, CDR1 SGHRS and CDR2 YFSETQ. The CDR3 sequence is 15 residues long. Trimming pared 0 bases from V and 0 bases from J, leaving 10 bases between. The CDR3 here is CASSLVSGGSYEQYF. In DNA form, the CDR3 reads TGCGCCAGCAGCTTGGTATCCGGGGGCTCCTACGAGCAGTACTTC. The full variable domain, in which reference TRBV5-1 and TRBJ2-7 provide the parts outside the CDR3, is KAGVTQTPRYLIKTRGQQVTLSCSPISGHRSVSWYQQTPGQGLQFLFEYFSETQRNKGNFPGRFSGRQFSNSRSEMNVSTLELGDSALYLCASSLVSGGSYEQYFGPGTRLTVT.

The gene calls are TRBV13 and TRBJ1-1; D is perhaps TRBD1 (6 bases). The CDR3 is made up of 13 amino acids. The germline V gene has CDR1 PRHDT and CDR2 FYEKMQ (reference sequence). V lost 3 bases and J 10 bases, leaving 15 bases between the germline ends. CDR3 bases: TGTGCCAGCAGCTTGGGGTCAGGGGTGGGAGCTTTCTTT. It yields the protein CASSLGSGVGAFF.

The chain recombines TRBV2 with TRBJ2-3, with D tentatively TRBD1 (5 bases). V gave up 8 bases and J gave up 4 bases, with 13 bases separating them. The CDR3 totals 13 residues. Germline loops: CDR1 SNHLY, CDR2 FYNNEI. The CDR3 DNA reads TGTGCCAGCGGCCAGGGAAGGGCAGATACGCAGTATTTT. The encoded protein is CASGQGRADTQYF.

V is TRBV19 and J is TRBJ2-6; D unclear. V was shortened by 8 bases and J by 2 bases, with 4 bases between the two germline ends. CDR1 and CDR2 from the germline V gene are LNHDA and SQIVND (reference sequence). The CDR3 extends over 12 amino acids. The CDR3 DNA is TGTGCCAGTCATGCTGGGGCCAACGTCCTGACTTTC. Its translation is CASHAGANVLTF.

The count of this clone is one. The V gene is TRBV5-1, the J gene TRBJ1-2; 7 positions match TRBD1. The germline CDR1 and CDR2 sequences are SGHRS and YFSETQ. This CDR3 region has 14 residues. V was pared by 4 bases and J by 8 bases, with 11 bases of the junction left unmatched. CDR3 DNA sequence: TGCGCCAGCAGCGTCGCCCGGGACAGAGAAGGCTACACCTTC. It translates to CASSVARDREGYTF.

V usage is TRBV30 and J usage is TRBJ2-7; D gene uncertain. Trimming removed 3 bases from V and 2 bases from J, with 11 bases in between. Germline CDR1 is GTSNPN and CDR2 is SVGIG (reference sequence). The CDR3 extends over 13 amino acids. Written as DNA, the CDR3 is TGTGCCTGGAGCACAGAGATAACCTACGAGCAGTACTTC. Amino acid sequence: CAWSTEITYEQYF.

The V call is TRBV28, the J call TRBJ1-4; D is unclear. CDR1 is MDHEN and CDR2 is SYDVKM in the germline V gene. The ends were cut back, 3 bases at V and 7 bases at J, with 9 bases in the middle. There are 13 residues in the CDR3. The DNA for the CDR3 is TGTGCCAGCAGTTTTACGGGATCTGAAAAACTGTTTTTT. Translating gives CASSFTGSEKLFF.

The chain joins TRBV5-1 to TRBJ2-7, with 11 nucleotides matching TRBD1. Losses at the gene ends were 0 bases for V and 2 bases for J; bases not matched to a gene: 7. CDR3 length equals 17 residues. Germline V gene sequence: CDR1 SGHRS, CDR2 YFSETQ. The CDR3 bases are TGCGCCAGCAGCTTGGACCCCGCGGGACAGGGGGCCTACGAGCAGTACTTC. Translation: CASSLDPAGQGAYEQYF.